This TCR beta chain was identified in a study of blood T cell repertoires in COVID-19. V was clipped by 5 bases and J by 3 bases; unmatched bases: 4. The germline gives CDR1 LGHDT, CDR2 YNNKEL (reference sequence). The length of the CDR3 is 14 residues. Measured with immunoSEQ multiplex PCR; TCRdb has only the in-frame clones, and not every one. In the table there are under 300,000 clones, 84% of which are singletons. The chain has TRBV3-1 (or the pseudogene TRBV3-2) and TRBJ1-2; 9 bases match TRBD1. The sequence was collected from a woman between 35 and 50 years old who had recovered from COVID-19. Sequencing used peripheral blood. The CDR3 sequence is CASSNRGLDYGYTF. The CDR3 bases are TGTGCCAGCAGCAACAGGGGGCTGGACTATGGCTACACCTTC.